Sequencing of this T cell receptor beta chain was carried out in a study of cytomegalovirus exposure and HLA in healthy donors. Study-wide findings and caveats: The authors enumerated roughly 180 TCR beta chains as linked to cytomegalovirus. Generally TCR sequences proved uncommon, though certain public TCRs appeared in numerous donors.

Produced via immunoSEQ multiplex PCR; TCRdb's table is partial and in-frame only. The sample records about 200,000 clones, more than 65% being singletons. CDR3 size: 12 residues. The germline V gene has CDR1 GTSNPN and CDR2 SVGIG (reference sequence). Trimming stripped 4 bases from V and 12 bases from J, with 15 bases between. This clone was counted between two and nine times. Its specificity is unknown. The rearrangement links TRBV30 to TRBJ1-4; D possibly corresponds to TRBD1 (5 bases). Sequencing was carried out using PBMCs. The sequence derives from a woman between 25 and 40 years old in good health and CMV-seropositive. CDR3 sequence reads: CAWTRGEGELFF. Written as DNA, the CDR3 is TGTGCCTGGACTAGAGGCGAAGGGGAACTGTTTTTT. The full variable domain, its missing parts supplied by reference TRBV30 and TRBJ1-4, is SQTIHQWPATLVQPVGSPLSLECTVEGTSNPNLYWYRQAAGRGLQLLFYSVGIGQISSEVPQNLSASRPQDRQFILSSKKLLLSDSGFYLCAWTRGEGELFFGSGTQLSVL.